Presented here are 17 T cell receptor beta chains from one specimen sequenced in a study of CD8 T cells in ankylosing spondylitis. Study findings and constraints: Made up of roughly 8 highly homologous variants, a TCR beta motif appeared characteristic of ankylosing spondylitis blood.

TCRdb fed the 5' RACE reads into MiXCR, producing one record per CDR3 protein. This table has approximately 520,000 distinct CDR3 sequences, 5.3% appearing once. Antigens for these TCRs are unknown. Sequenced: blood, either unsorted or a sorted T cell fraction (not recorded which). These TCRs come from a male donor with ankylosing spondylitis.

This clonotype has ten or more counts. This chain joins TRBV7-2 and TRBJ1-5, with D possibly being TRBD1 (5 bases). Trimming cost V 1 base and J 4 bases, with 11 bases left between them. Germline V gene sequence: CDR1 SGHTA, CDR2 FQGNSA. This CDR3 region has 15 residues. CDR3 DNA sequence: TGTGCCAGCAGCTTAGGAGGGGAATGGAATCAGCCCCAGCATTTT. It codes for CASSLGGEWNQPQHF. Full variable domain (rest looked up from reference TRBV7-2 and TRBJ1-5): GAGVSQSPSNKVTEKGKDVELRCDPISGHTALYWYRQSLGQGLEFLIYFQGNSAPDKSGLPSDRFSAERTGGSVSTLTIQRTQQEDSAVYLCASSLGGEWNQPQHFGDGTRLSIL.

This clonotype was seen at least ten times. CDR3 sequence reads: CASHLLVDIQYF. CDR3 nucleotide sequence: TGTGCCAGCCACCTTCTTGTGGACATTCAGTACTTC. This chain connects TRBV10-3 to TRBJ2-4, with D unclear. Per the germline V gene, CDR1 is ENHRY and CDR2 is SYGVKD. Trimming removed 10 bases at V and 8 bases at J, with 15 bases between. The CDR3 spans 12 residues.

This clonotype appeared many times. The CDR3 is CAISEEVAGTYEQYF. The DNA for the CDR3 is TGTGCCATCAGTGAGGAGGTAGCGGGAACCTACGAGCAGTACTTC. J is TRBJ2-7 and V is TRBV10-3; 8 positions agree with TRBD2. The CDR3 extends over 15 amino acids. The V and J ends lost 2 bases and 2 bases, in that order; junction bases with no gene match: 5. Germline CDR1 is ENHRY and CDR2 is SYGVKD.

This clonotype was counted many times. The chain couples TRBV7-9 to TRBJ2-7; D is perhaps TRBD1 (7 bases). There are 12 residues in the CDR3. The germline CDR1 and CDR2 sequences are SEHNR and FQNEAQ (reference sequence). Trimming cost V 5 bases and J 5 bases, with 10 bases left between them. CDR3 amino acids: CASSPGGHEQYF. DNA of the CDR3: TGTGCCAGCAGCCCAGGGGGGCACGAGCAGTACTTC.

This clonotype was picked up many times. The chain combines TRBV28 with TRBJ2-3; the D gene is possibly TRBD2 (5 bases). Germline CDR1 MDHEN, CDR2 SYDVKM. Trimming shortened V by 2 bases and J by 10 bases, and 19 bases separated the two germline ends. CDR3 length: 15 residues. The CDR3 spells CASSLTGSPASAQYF. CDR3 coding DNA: TGTGCCAGCAGTTTAACGGGATCCCCCGCCTCGGCGCAGTATTTT.

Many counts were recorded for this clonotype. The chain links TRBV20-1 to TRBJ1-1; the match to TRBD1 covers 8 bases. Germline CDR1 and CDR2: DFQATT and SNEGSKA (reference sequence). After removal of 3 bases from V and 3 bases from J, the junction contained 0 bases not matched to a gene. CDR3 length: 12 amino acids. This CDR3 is CSARTGDTEAFF. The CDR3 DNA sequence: TGCAGTGCTAGGACAGGGGACACTGAAGCTTTCTTT.

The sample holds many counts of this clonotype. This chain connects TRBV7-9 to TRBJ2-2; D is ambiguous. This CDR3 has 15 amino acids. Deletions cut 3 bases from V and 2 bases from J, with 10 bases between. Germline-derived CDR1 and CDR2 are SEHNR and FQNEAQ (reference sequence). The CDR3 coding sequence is TGTGCCAGCAGCTTTAGGGTGGATAACACCGGGGAGCTGTTTTTT. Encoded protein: CASSFRVDNTGELFF.

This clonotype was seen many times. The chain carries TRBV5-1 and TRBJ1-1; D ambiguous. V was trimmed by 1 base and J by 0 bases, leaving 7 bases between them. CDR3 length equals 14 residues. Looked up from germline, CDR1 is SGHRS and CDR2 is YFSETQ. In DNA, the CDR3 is TGCGCCAGCAGCTTGCACAGCCTGAACACTGAAGCTTTCTTT. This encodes CASSLHSLNTEAFF.

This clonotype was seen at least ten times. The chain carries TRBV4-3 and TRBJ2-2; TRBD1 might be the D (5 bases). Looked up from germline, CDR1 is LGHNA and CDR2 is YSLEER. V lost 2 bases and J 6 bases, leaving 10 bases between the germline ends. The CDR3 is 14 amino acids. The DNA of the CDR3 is TGCGCCAGCAGCCAATACCAGGGCGCCGGGGAGCTGTTTTTT. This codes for CASSQYQGAGELFF.

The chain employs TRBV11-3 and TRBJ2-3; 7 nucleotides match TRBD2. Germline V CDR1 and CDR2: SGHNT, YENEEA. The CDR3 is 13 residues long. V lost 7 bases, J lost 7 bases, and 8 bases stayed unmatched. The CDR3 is CASKRGEDYTQYF. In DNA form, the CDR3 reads TGTGCCAGCAAGCGGGGCGAAGACTATACGCAGTATTTT.

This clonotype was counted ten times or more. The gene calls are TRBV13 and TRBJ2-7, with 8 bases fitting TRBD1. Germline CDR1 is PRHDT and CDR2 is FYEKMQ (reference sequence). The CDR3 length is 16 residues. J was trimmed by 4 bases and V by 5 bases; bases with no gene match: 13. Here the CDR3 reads CASSPGAGQGMYEQYF. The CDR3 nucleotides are TGTGCCAGCAGCCCAGGTGCCGGACAGGGTATGTACGAGCAGTACTTC.

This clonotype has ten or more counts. The DNA for the CDR3 is TGTGCCAGCAGTTACGGTACTAGCGGGGGTCACAATGAGCAGTTCTTC. It encodes CASSYGTSGGHNEQFF. The chain recombines TRBV6-2 or TRBV6-3 with TRBJ2-1, with TRBD2 matching 11 bases. Per the germline V gene, CDR1 is MNHEY and CDR2 is SVGEGT. The CDR3 extends over 16 amino acids. J gave up 5 bases and V 2 bases, and 5 bases lay outside the gene matches.

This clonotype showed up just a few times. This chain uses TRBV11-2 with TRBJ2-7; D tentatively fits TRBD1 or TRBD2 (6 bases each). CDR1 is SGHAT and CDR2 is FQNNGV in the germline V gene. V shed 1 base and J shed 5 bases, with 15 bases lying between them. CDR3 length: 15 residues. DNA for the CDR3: TGTGCCAGCAGCTTAGTGGGGGGCCCGCGGGACGAGCAGTACTTC. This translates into CASSLVGGPRDEQYF.

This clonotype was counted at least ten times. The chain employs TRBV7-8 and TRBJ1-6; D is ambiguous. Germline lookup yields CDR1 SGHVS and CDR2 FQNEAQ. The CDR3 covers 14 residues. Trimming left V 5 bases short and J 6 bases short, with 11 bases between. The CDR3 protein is CASSRAGGNSPLHF. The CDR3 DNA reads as TGTGCCAGCAGCCGCGCGGGAGGTAATTCACCCCTCCACTTT.

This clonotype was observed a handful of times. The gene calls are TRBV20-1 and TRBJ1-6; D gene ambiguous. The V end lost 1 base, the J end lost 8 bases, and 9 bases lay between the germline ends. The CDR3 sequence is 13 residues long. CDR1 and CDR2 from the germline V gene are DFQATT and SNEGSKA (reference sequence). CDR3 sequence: CSARVIEDSPLHF. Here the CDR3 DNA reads TGCAGTGCTAGAGTCATCGAGGATTCACCCCTCCACTTT.

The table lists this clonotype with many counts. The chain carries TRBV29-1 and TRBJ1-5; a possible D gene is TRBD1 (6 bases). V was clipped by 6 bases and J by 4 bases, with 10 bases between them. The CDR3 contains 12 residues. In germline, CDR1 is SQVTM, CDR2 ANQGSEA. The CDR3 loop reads CSVSGQNQPQHF. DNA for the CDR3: TGCAGCGTATCAGGACAGAATCAGCCCCAGCATTTT. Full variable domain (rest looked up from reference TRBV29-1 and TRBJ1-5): SAVISQKPSRDICQRGTSLTIQCQVDSQVTMMFWYRQQPGQSLTLIATANQGSEATYESGFVIDKFPISRPNLTFSTLTVSNMSPEDSSIYLCSVSGQNQPQHFGDGTRLSIL.

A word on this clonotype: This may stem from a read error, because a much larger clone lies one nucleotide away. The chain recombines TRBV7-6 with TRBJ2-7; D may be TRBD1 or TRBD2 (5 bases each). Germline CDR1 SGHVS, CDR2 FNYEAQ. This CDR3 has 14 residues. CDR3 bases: TGTGCCAGCAGCTTGAGGGACGGGGTCTACGAGCAGCACTTC. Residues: CASSLRDGVYEQHF.